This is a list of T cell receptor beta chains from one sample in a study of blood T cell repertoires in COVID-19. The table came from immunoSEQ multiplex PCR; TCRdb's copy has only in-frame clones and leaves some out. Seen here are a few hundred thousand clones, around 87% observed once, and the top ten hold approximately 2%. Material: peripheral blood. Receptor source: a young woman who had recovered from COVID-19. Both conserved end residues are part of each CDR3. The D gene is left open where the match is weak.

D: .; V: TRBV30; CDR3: CAWSVWGGKNTGELFF
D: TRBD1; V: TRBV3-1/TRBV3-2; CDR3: CASSPGTGHGELFF
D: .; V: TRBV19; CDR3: CASSIGPSTRAQHF
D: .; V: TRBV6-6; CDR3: CATRVRRDQPQHF
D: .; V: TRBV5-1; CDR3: CASSLRGSSYNSPLHF
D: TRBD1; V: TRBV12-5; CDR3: CASVTPQGAGYGYTF
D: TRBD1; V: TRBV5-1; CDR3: CASSPRQGNTDTQYF
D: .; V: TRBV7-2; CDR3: CASSSAGLGELFF
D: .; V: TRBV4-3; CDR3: CASSQNHRGFLSIQYF
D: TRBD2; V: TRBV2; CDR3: CASSRDYGTDTQYF
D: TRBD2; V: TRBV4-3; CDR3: CASSQLLAGGPNEQYF
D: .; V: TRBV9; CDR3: CASSELTDLRTEAFF
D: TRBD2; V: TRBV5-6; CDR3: CASSLAGSGRPVDEQYF
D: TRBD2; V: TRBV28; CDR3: CASSGQSGGLLGTQYF
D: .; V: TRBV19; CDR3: CANAKGEGYEQYF
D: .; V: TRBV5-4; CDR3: CASSLSRGGADTQYF
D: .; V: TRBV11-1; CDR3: CASSLTPTGNEQFF
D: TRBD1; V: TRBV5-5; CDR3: CASSWDRGLEQYF
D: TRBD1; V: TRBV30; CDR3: CASDRAGEEKLFF
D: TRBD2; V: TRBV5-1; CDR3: CASTPLPSGGTDTQYF
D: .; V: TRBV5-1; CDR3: CASSSQGQNTGELFF
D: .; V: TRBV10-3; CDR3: CAISETQGNTEAFF
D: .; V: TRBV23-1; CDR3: CASWALDYF
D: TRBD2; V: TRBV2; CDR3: CASSEGGAGVETQYF
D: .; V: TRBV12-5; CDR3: CASGLAPGSGTDTQYF
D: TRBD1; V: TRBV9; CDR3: CASSVARTGENTGELFF
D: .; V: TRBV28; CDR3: CASSPTPGGYQPQHF
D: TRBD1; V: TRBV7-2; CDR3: CASSLGGTGGEKLFF
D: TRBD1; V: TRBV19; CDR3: CASSIGLGQQETQYF
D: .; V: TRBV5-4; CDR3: CASSLEEGLRSPLHF
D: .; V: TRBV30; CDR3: CAWRGRSRVYEQYF
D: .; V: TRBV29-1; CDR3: CSATQNTGELFF
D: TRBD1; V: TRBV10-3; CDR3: CAISTGQGPHEQYF
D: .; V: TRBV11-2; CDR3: CASSLFSDGGGTDTQYF
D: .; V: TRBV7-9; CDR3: CASSPPSGSTDTQYF
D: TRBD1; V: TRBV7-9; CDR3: CASSSRTGGDGYTF
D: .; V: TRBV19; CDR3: CASSIGANEQFF
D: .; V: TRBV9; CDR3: CASSQTGVLTF